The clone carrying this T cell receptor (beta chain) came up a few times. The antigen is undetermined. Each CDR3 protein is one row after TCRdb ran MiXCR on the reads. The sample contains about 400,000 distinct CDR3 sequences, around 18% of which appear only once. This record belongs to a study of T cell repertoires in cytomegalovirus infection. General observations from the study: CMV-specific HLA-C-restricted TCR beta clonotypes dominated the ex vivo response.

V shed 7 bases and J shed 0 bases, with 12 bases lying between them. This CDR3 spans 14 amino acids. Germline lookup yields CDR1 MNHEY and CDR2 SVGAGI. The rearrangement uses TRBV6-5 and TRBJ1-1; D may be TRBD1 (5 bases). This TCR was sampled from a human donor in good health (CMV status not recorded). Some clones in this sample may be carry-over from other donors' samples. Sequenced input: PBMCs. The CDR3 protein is CASMRGDLNTEAFF. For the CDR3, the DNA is TGTGCCAGCATGCGGGGGGATCTGAACACTGAAGCTTTCTTT.